This T cell receptor beta chain was sequenced for a study of T cells in Graves' hyperthyroidism and ophthalmopathy. Regarding the study as a whole: Blood samples included most of the expanded thyroid clonotypes exceeding 0.001.

The CDR3 sequence is 18 residues long. Trimming took off 5 bases at V and 1 base at J, with 18 bases between the two ends. Hyperthyroidism, newly diagnosed and lasting under 2 months, affected patients aged 18 to 65. Any patient presenting with uncontrolled infection, other autoimmune disease, pregnancy or lactation was left out. Extraction of PBMCs used roughly 9.3 ml of fresh peripheral blood. This clonotype was observed at least ten times. Its target is unknown. Amplification of TCR beta CDR3 regions was performed using RNA transcripts as template. Using the HTBI primer set, a first-round RT-PCR was run on the TCR CDR3. Each CDR3 protein is one row after TCRdb ran MiXCR on the multiplex PCR reads. The sample yields a few hundred thousand distinct CDR3 sequences, roughly 20% seen once.

The TCR was taken from a man younger than 35 with Graves' hyperthyroidism. The J gene is TRBJ2-6, the V gene TRBV12-3 or TRBV12-4; D unresolved. Sequenced input: blood. This CDR3 is CASSPRARHESGANVLTF. The DNA of the CDR3 is TGTGCCAGCAGTCCTCGGGCCCGGCACGAGTCTGGGGCCAACGTCCTGACTTTC.